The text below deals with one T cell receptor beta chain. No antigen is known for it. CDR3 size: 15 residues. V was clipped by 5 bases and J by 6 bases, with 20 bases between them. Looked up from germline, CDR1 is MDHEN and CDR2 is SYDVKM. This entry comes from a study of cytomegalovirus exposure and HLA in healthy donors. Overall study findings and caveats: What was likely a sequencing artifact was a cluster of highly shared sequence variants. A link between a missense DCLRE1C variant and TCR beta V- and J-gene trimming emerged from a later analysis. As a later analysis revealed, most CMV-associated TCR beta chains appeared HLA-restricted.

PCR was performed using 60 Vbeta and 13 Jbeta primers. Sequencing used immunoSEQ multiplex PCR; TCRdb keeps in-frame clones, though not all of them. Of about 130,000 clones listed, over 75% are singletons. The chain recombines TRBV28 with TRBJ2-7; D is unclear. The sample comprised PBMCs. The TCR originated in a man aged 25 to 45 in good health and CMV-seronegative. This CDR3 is CASSPPSGSMIEQYF. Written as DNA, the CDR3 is TGTGCCAGCAGTCCCCCGTCGGGTAGTATGATCGAGCAGTACTTC.